The rows below give T cell receptor beta chains drawn from one sample of a study of T cells in Graves' hyperthyroidism and ophthalmopathy. A single record per CDR3 protein comes from TCRdb applying MiXCR to the multiplex PCR reads. The top ten hold about 16% of the sample, which has some 700,000 distinct CDR3 sequences, 15% to 20% seen once. The sequenced sample consisted of blood. The receptors derive from a man aged 45-65 years with Graves' hyperthyroidism. The CDR3 runs from the conserved cysteine through the conserved F or W. D genes are given only for firm matches. Clone sizes are given selectively: once, few, many, or a class where the clone is expanded.

clone size	V gene	J gene	D gene	CDR3 length	CDR3 DNA	CDR3 protein
many	TRBV7-2	TRBJ2-5	TRBD1	15	TGTGCCAGCAGCTTAACCAGGGGGCTAGGGGAGACCCAGTACTTC	CASSLTRGLGETQYF
few	TRBV19	TRBJ2-1	NA	18	TGTGCCAGTAGTATAGCCAGCGGGCGCACCCATATCCACAATGAGCAGTTCTTC	CASSIASGRTHIHNEQFF
many	TRBV27	TRBJ1-6	NA	14	TGTGCCAGCAGTTTTGAAGGGAGAGGTTCACCCCTCCACTTT	CASSFEGRGSPLHF
many	TRBV6-6	TRBJ2-7	NA	14	TGTGCCAGCAGTTACTCATATCCCTCCTACGAGCAGTACTTC	CASSYSYPSYEQYF
NA	TRBV9	TRBJ2-7	TRBD2	16	TGTGCCAGCAGCGTAGCTTCACTAGCGGATGCCTACGAGCAGTACTTC	CASSVASLADAYEQYF
many	TRBV7-2	TRBJ2-3	TRBD2	16	TGTGCCAGCAGCCGGATAGGGACTAGCGGAAAAGATACGCAGTATTTT	CASSRIGTSGKDTQYF
many	TRBV24-1	TRBJ2-7	TRBD1	11	TGTGCCACCGGGACAGACTACGAGCAGTACTTC	CATGTDYEQYF
few	TRBV7-8	TRBJ2-7	TRBD1	14	TGTGCCAGCAGCTCGGACAGGATGCCCTACGAGCAGTACTTC	CASSSDRMPYEQYF
NA	TRBV19	TRBJ1-1	TRBD1	15	TGTGCCAGTAGTATCAATAGGGGGCCCAGCACTGAAGCTTTCTTT	CASSINRGPSTEAFF
many	TRBV7-2	TRBJ2-5	TRBD2	18	TGTGCCAGCAGCCCCCTAGGAGCGGGAGGGCCGAACCAAGAGACCCAGTACTTC	CASSPLGAGGPNQETQYF
few	TRBV20-1	TRBJ1-5	NA	13	TGCAGTGCCCCAACCGGAGGGGATCAGCCCCAGCATTTT	CSAPTGGDQPQHF
many	TRBV28	TRBJ1-2	TRBD1	13	TGTGCCAGCAGTTCAGGGACAGGGCATGGCTACACCTTC	CASSSGTGHGYTF
many	TRBV9	TRBJ2-1	TRBD2	15	TGTGCCAGCAGCGTATCTAGCGGGAACTACAATGAGCAGTTCTTC	CASSVSSGNYNEQFF
many	TRBV29-1	TRBJ1-1	NA	14	TGCAGCGTTGAAGACCCGATCTTGAAATATGAAGCTTTCTTT	CSVEDPILKYEAFF
many	TRBV20-1	TRBJ2-7	TRBD2	15	TGCAGTGCTAGATCCCTTGGCGGGAGCTCCTACGAGCAGTACTTC	CSARSLGGSSYEQYF
many	TRBV27	TRBJ2-7	TRBD2	15	TGTGCCAGCAGTTTCACAGCGGGAGGGCTGGAAGAGCAGTACTTC	CASSFTAGGLEEQYF
many	TRBV6-1	TRBJ2-3	NA	15	TGTGCCAGCAGTTATCGGGCGCACAGCACAGATACGCAGTATTTT	CASSYRAHSTDTQYF
few	TRBV12-3/TRBV12-4	TRBJ2-2	NA	15	TGTGCCAGCAGCCCCGGGGTACAACCCACCGGGGAGCTGTTTTTT	CASSPGVQPTGELFF
many	TRBV3-1	TRBJ2-7	NA	14	TGTGCCAGCAGCCAAGGCCAGCGGGCCTACGAGCAGTACTTC	CASSQGQRAYEQYF
NA	TRBV18	TRBJ2-5	NA	15	TGTGCCAGCTCACCCGGAGGACAGATACGGGAGACCCAGTACTTC	CASSPGGQIRETQYF
many	TRBV20-1	TRBJ2-7	NA	17	TGCAGTGCCACACGAGATCTCACCCGGGTAAGGACGTACGAGCAGTACTTC	CSATRDLTRVRTYEQYF
many	TRBV20-1	TRBJ2-7	TRBD1	12	TGCAGTGCTACGGACAGGGTTTACGAGCAGTACTTC	CSATDRVYEQYF
many	TRBV28	TRBJ2-6	TRBD1	17	TGTGCCAGCAAGGATCGGACAGGCGACTCTGGGGCCAACGTCCTGACTTTC	CASKDRTGDSGANVLTF
NA	TRBV27	TRBJ2-7	TRBD1	14	TGTGCCAGCAGTTTATCCGGGACAGGGAACGAGCAGTACTTC	CASSLSGTGNEQYF
few	TRBV4-1	TRBJ2-7	TRBD2	16	TGCGCCAGCAGCCAGTCGACTAGCGGGAGTACCTACGAGCAGTACTTC	CASSQSTSGSTYEQYF
once	TRBV7-9	TRBJ1-5	NA	13	TGTGCCAGCAGTACTGCGTGGGACCAGCCCCAGCATTTT	CASSTAWDQPQHF
NA	TRBV29-1	TRBJ2-7	NA	12	TGCAGCGTTTCCCGTGGGGCTTACGAGCAGTACTTC	CSVSRGAYEQYF
many	TRBV28	TRBJ2-7	NA	13	TGTGCCAGCAGTTCCCAGAGTACCGGCGAGCAGTACTTC	CASSSQSTGEQYF
many	TRBV7-2	TRBJ2-7	TRBD2	13	TGTGCCAGCAGCAGGCGGACTAGCGGCGAGCAGTACTTC	CASSRRTSGEQYF
few	TRBV6-2/TRBV6-3	TRBJ2-3	NA	14	TGTGCCAGCAGTTATAAGGCCCGCACAGATACGCAGTATTTT	CASSYKARTDTQYF
NA	TRBV6-6	TRBJ1-2	NA	14	TGTGCCAGCAGTTACTCGTCCGGGGTGGGCGGCTACACCTTC	CASSYSSGVGGYTF
few	TRBV10-2	TRBJ2-1	NA	15	TGCGCCAGCATGTCCCTCCCCAGTATCTACAATGAGCAGTTCTTC	CASMSLPSIYNEQFF
NA	TRBV7-6	TRBJ2-5	NA	17	TGTGCCAGCAGCTCCCGTGTCAGCAGGGGACCCCAAGAGACCCAGTACTTC	CASSSRVSRGPQETQYF
few	TRBV19	TRBJ2-4	TRBD2	19	TGTGCCAGTAGTCCGACCAGACTAGCGGGGGATTTAGCCAAAAACATTCAGTACTTC	CASSPTRLAGDLAKNIQYF
NA	TRBV9	TRBJ2-4	NA	14	TGTGCCAGCAGCGTAGCCCAGGAGGGGAACATTCAGTACTTC	CASSVAQEGNIQYF
many	TRBV12-3/TRBV12-4	TRBJ2-3	NA	15	TGTGCCAGCGAGGGATCGGGGGCAAAACGAGATACGCAGTATTTT	CASEGSGAKRDTQYF
many	TRBV6-1	TRBJ2-1	NA	14	TGTGCCTCCCAAATTAGCGAAAATTACAATGAGCAGTTCTTC	CASQISENYNEQFF
NA	TRBV30	TRBJ1-5	NA	13	TGTGCCTGGAGCTACAATAGCAATCAGCCCCAGCATTTT	CAWSYNSNQPQHF
many	TRBV28	TRBJ2-1	TRBD1	17	TGTGCCAGCAGTTACAGGGGTTTCCCTCTAACCAACAATGAGCAGTTCTTC	CASSYRGFPLTNNEQFF
many	TRBV29-1	TRBJ2-5	NA	12	TGCAGCGTTGAAGGAGTTCAAGAGACCCAGTACTTC	CSVEGVQETQYF
many	TRBV7-9	TRBJ2-1	TRBD2	15	TGTGCCAGCAGCCTAACTAGCGAGACCTACAATGAGCAGTTCTTC	CASSLTSETYNEQFF
NA	TRBV5-6	TRBJ2-3	NA	12	TGTGCCGGCAGTTTGATAACAGATACGCAGTATTTT	CAGSLITDTQYF
many	TRBV28	TRBJ1-2	NA	15	TGTGCCAGCAGTTTTCCGACAGGCACTAACTATGGCTACACCTTC	CASSFPTGTNYGYTF
few	TRBV9	TRBJ2-2	NA	14	TGTGCCAGCAGTAGATATCGGGAAGACGGGGAGCTGTTTTTT	CASSRYREDGELFF
few	TRBV7-9	TRBJ1-2	NA	14	TGTGCCAGCAGCCCTACGACAGAAATTAGGGGCTACACCTTC	CASSPTTEIRGYTF
few	TRBV9	TRBJ2-7	NA	15	TGTGCCAGCAGCGTAGCACACGGTAGCTCCTACGAGCAGTACTTC	CASSVAHGSSYEQYF
many	TRBV2	TRBJ2-1	TRBD2	10	TGTGCCTCTCGGGGGGATGAGCAGTTCTTC	CASRGDEQFF
many	TRBV28	TRBJ1-2	NA	11	TGTGCCATCAATAAGGGAGATGGCTACACCTTC	CAINKGDGYTF
NA	TRBV7-9	TRBJ2-2	TRBD2	16	TGTGCCGGCAGCCCCGGGACTAGCGGGATCACCGGGGAGCTGTTTTTT	CAGSPGTSGITGELFF
few	TRBV19	TRBJ1-1	TRBD1	18	TGTGCCAGTAGTATCTCGCAACCGGGACAGATCTTTTACACTGAAGCTTTCTTT	CASSISQPGQIFYTEAFF
few	TRBV5-6	TRBJ2-3	NA	18	TGTGCCAGCAGCGGGGAGGTGAACTGGCTTTTCACAGATGGTACGCAGTATTTT	CASSGEVNWLFTDGTQYF
many	TRBV5-1	TRBJ2-2	NA	11	TGTGCCAGCACCGGCACCGGGGAGCTGTTTTTT	CASTGTGELFF
many	TRBV28	TRBJ2-3	NA	14	TGTGCCAGCAGTTTTTTCAGTGGTGCAGATACGCAGTATTTT	CASSFFSGADTQYF